Included here is one T cell receptor beta chain sequence, with context. These data come from a study of OX40 agonist ivuxolimab in advanced cancers. Study context: Patients enrolled in dose escalation were diagnosed with hepatocellular carcinoma, melanoma, renal cell or head and neck cancer.

Clones were read by immunoSEQ multiplex PCR, and TCRdb kept only the in-frame ones, dropping some. The sample gives tens of thousands of clones, roughly 91% of which show up once; around an eighth is in the top ten. Germline loops: CDR1 SGHAT, CDR2 FQNNGV. V lost 4 bases, J lost 3 bases, and 3 bases stayed unmatched. The CDR3 contains 13 residues. This TCR was recovered from an adult with an advanced solid tumor such as melanoma, head and neck, liver or kidney cancer. The V and J genes are TRBV11-2 and TRBJ2-7, with TRBD2 matching over 7 bases. The sample was CD4+ or CD8+ T cells sorted from blood, taken in a trial of the OX40 agonist ivuxolimab. CDR3 sequence reads: CASSYPSGYEQYF. CDR3 DNA: TGTGCCAGCAGCTACCCTAGCGGCTACGAGCAGTACTTC.